Shown below are 30 T cell receptor beta chains from a single sample sequenced in a study of blood T cell repertoires in COVID-19. Profiled with immunoSEQ multiplex PCR; TCRdb holds only in-frame clones, not every one. The table records 70,000 to 95,000 clones, 80% to 90% of them present only once. Sequences were obtained from peripheral blood. The receptor source for this set is a man aged 65 to 85 with active or convalescent COVID-19.

The rearrangement links TRBV24-1 to TRBJ2-5; D is undetermined. The CDR3 is 15 amino acids. V lost 3 bases to trimming and J lost 0 bases, with 10 bases between them. CDR1 is KGHDR and CDR2 is SFDVKD in the germline V gene. CDR3 bases: TGTGCCACCAGTGATACTACACCTTACCAAGAGACCCAGTACTTC. Its translation is CATSDTTPYQETQYF.

The rearrangement links TRBV2 to TRBJ2-2; 9 bases line up with TRBD1. CDR1 is SNHLY, CDR2 FYNNEI, per germline. V shed 7 bases and J 4 bases; nucleotides not matched to a gene: 4. The CDR3 runs to 14 residues. CDR3 protein: CASIPGQGTGELFF. The CDR3 coding sequence is TGTGCCAGCATCCCGGGACAGGGCACCGGGGAGCTGTTTTTT.

This clone was detected a few times. This chain joins TRBV28 and TRBJ1-2; TRBD1 matches at 8 bases. This CDR3 contains 16 residues. Germline assignment: CDR1 MDHEN and CDR2 SYDVKM. The V gene end was trimmed by 5 bases and the J gene end by 2 bases; junction bases not matched to a gene: 10. The CDR3 bases are TGTGCCAGCAGTCGACGAACAGGGGGAATAAACTATGGCTACACCTTC. Residues: CASSRRTGGINYGYTF.

CDR3: CASLTGGAEGQPQHF. The CDR3 nucleotides read TGTGCCAGCCTCACAGGAGGGGCGGAGGGACAGCCCCAGCATTTT. This chain joins TRBV28 and TRBJ1-5, with D possibly matching TRBD1 (5 bases). There are 15 residues in the CDR3. CDR1 MDHEN and CDR2 SYDVKM come from the germline V gene. Trimming pared 8 bases from V and 7 bases from J, leaving 21 bases between.

A single count supports this clone. In DNA form, the CDR3 reads TGCGCCAGCAGCTTGGTTGCGATAGGGGGCGCTGGGGCCAACGTCCTGACTTTC. Its protein product is CASSLVAIGGAGANVLTF. The rearrangement joins TRBV5-1 to TRBJ2-6, with 7 positions matching TRBD1. Germline CDR1 reads SGHRS; CDR2 reads YFSETQ. The CDR3 contains 18 residues. Trimming took 0 bases from V and 2 from J; bases not matched to a gene: 8. Drawing the rest from reference TRBV5-1 and TRBJ2-6, the complete variable domain is KAGVTQTPRYLIKTRGQQVTLSCSPISGHRSVSWYQQTPGQGLQFLFEYFSETQRNKGNFPGRFSGRQFSNSRSEMNVSTLELGDSALYLCASSLVAIGGAGANVLTFGAGSRLTVL.

The chain has TRBV19 and TRBJ1-2; 8 positions agree with TRBD1. This CDR3 spans 14 amino acids. Germline V CDR1 and CDR2: LNHDA, SQIVND (reference sequence). V shed 7 bases, J shed 7 bases, and the junction held 11 bases outside the gene matches. CDR3 residues: CASTSDRELGGYTF. The DNA for the CDR3 is TGTGCCAGTACCTCGGACAGGGAGCTAGGTGGCTACACCTTC.

The J gene is TRBJ2-2, the V gene TRBV19, with 7 bases fitting TRBD2. V lost 4 bases, J lost 6 bases, and 8 bases stayed unmatched. CDR3 length: 15 residues. Germline V gene data show CDR1 as LNHDA and CDR2 as SQIVND (reference sequence). The CDR3 region is CASSSGLVVAGELFF. CDR3 DNA: TGTGCCAGTAGTAGCGGACTAGTTGTCGCCGGGGAGCTGTTTTTT.

This chain uses TRBV30 with TRBJ1-1; no clear D. Trimming shortened V by 3 bases and J by 8 bases, and 13 bases separated the two germline ends. CDR1 GTSNPN and CDR2 SVGIG come from the germline V gene (reference sequence). The CDR3 is made up of 12 amino acids. CDR3 in amino acids: CAWSRRSIEAFF. CDR3 nucleotide sequence: TGTGCCTGGAGCCGGAGGAGCATCGAAGCTTTCTTT.

The DNA for the CDR3 is TGTGCCAGCAGCCGGACAGCAGATCAGCCCCAGCATTTT. This codes for CASSRTADQPQHF. The V call is TRBV7-8, the J call TRBJ1-5; D is perhaps TRBD1 (6 bases). The V gene lost 5 bases and the J gene lost 5 bases, with 10 bases spanning the gap. From germline, CDR1 is SGHVS and CDR2 FQNEAQ. This CDR3 region has 13 residues.

The V gene is TRBV4-1, the J gene TRBJ2-5; 9 nucleotides align to TRBD1. Germline values: CDR1 MGHRA, CDR2 YSYEKL. The CDR3 length is 16 residues. With 0 bases clipped from V and 1 base from J, the junction kept 3 bases outside the gene matches. The CDR3 loop reads CASSQEGTGTQETQYF. CDR3 in DNA: TGCGCCAGCAGCCAAGAGGGGACAGGGACCCAAGAGACCCAGTACTTC.

The rearrangement uses TRBV6-6 and TRBJ1-5; D is ambiguous. The CDR3 contains 14 residues. Looked up from germline, CDR1 is MNHNY and CDR2 is SVGAGI (reference sequence). V lost 7 bases to trimming and J lost 0 bases, with 10 bases between them. The CDR3 DNA sequence: TGTGCCAGCACGCAGGCCAATAGCAATCAGCCCCAGCATTTT. Translated: CASTQANSNQPQHF.

The chain carries TRBV6-1 and TRBJ1-2; no clear D. The V and J ends lost 2 bases and 6 bases respectively, with 7 bases between them. The CDR3 is 12 residues long. Germline V gene data show CDR1 as MNHNS and CDR2 as SASEGT. The CDR3 DNA is TGTGCCAGCAGTGAAACGGGAAATGGCTACACCTTC. Its translation is CASSETGNGYTF.

This rearrangement joins TRBV10-1 to TRBJ2-6, with D perhaps matching TRBD1 (5 bases). In germline, CDR1 is WNHNN, CDR2 SYGVQD (reference sequence). This CDR3 comprises 21 residues. Trimming shortened V by 3 bases and J by 0 bases, and 24 bases separated the two germline ends. DNA of the CDR3: TGCGCCAGCAGTGATAACACACCTACAGGTTCCCTCTTCTCTGGGGCCAACGTCCTGACTTTC. Amino acid sequence: CASSDNTPTGSLFSGANVLTF.

This chain connects TRBV6-2 or TRBV6-3 to TRBJ2-3, with unresolved D. Germline values: CDR1 MNHEY, CDR2 SVGEGT. Trimming took 0 bases from V and 4 from J, leaving 11 bases between them. CDR3 size: 15 residues. CDR3 residues: CASSYSGYLADTQYF. The CDR3 DNA reads as TGTGCCAGCAGTTACTCCGGGTATTTAGCAGATACGCAGTATTTT.

The chain carries TRBV9 and TRBJ2-5; TRBD2 agrees at 8 bases. The CDR3 covers 16 residues. V trimming: 0 bases; J trimming: 0 bases; junction bases outside the gene matches: 4. CDR1 is SGDLS, CDR2 YYNGEE, per germline. The CDR3 nucleotides read TGTGCCAGCAGCGTAGGAATGGGACTAGACCAAGAGACCCAGTACTTC. This sequence encodes CASSVGMGLDQETQYF.

V and J are TRBV15 and TRBJ1-1, with D unclear. This CDR3 spans 14 amino acids. V gave up 0 bases and J gave up 4 bases, with 9 bases separating them. The germline V gene encodes CDR1 LNHNV and CDR2 YYDKDF (reference sequence). DNA for the CDR3: TGTGCCACCAGCAGAGATATGTTGAGCACTGAAGCTTTCTTT. This encodes CATSRDMLSTEAFF.

The chain uses TRBV7-9 and TRBJ2-7; TRBD1 matches at 11 bases. V lost 5 bases, J lost 3 bases, and 3 bases stayed unmatched. CDR1 is SEHNR, CDR2 FQNEAQ, per germline (reference sequence). The CDR3 totals 14 residues. CDR3 in DNA: TGTGCCAGCAGCAAGGACAGGGGGCTCTACGAGCAGTACTTC. Amino acid sequence: CASSKDRGLYEQYF.

This clone was seen only once. The chain has TRBV5-1 and TRBJ1-3; weak D call: TRBD1 (5 bases). The CDR3 is made up of 15 amino acids. The V end was cut by 0 bases, the J end by 3 bases, with 10 bases between. Germline CDR1 reads SGHRS; CDR2 reads YFSETQ. The CDR3, as DNA: TGCGCCAGCAGCTTGGCTCCAGGGCATGGAAACACCATATATTTT. It yields the protein CASSLAPGHGNTIYF.

This chain links TRBV9 with TRBJ2-2, with 9 nucleotides matching TRBD1. The germline gives CDR1 SGDLS, CDR2 YYNGEE. This CDR3 region has 15 residues. With 3 bases clipped from V and 3 bases from J, the junction kept 3 bases outside the gene matches. The CDR3 is CASSARTGDTGELFF. The CDR3 nucleotides read TGTGCCAGCAGCGCCCGGACAGGGGACACCGGGGAGCTGTTTTTT.

This sequence joins TRBV28 and TRBJ2-7, with 12 bases that match TRBD1. The CDR3 spans 15 residues. V shed 8 bases, J shed 5 bases, and the junction held 10 bases outside the gene matches. CDR1 and CDR2 (germline): MDHEN, SYDVKM. CDR3 amino acids: CASWTPGQGADEQYF. The CDR3 bases are TGTGCCAGCTGGACCCCGGGACAGGGGGCCGACGAGCAGTACTTC.

This chain connects TRBV19 to TRBJ2-7; possibly TRBD1 for D (6 bases). The CDR3 runs to 13 residues. Deletions cut 3 bases from V and 3 bases from J, with 9 bases between. Germline V gene data show CDR1 as LNHDA and CDR2 as SQIVND (reference sequence). As DNA, the CDR3 is TGTGCCAGTAGTATCTTGGGACACTACGAGCAGTACTTC. Translation: CASSILGHYEQYF.

The rearrangement uses TRBV7-8 and TRBJ1-3; 7 positions agree with TRBD1. Unmatched junction bases numbered 3, after V lost 4 bases and J lost 6 bases. Germline CDR1 SGHVS, CDR2 FQNEAQ. The CDR3 extends over 13 amino acids. CDR3 nucleotides: TGTGCCAGCAGCTCAGGACAGGCAAACACCATATATTTT. Its translation is CASSSGQANTIYF.

The chain has TRBV5-1 and TRBJ1-4; TRBD1 agrees at 10 bases. Trimming at V came to 6 bases and at J to 7 bases, leaving 15 bases not matched to a gene. The CDR3 covers 17 residues. The germline CDR1 and CDR2 sequences are SGHRS and YFSETQ. The CDR3 DNA reads TGCGCCAGCACCCTTTTCGAACCCGGGACAGGGGCTGAAAAACTGTTTTTT. It is translated as CASTLFEPGTGAEKLFF.

The chain couples TRBV7-9 to TRBJ1-3; 9 bases align to TRBD1. Germline V CDR1 and CDR2: SEHNR, FQNEAQ (reference sequence). Unmatched junction bases numbered 4, after V lost 4 bases and J lost 3 bases. This CDR3 region has 15 residues. In DNA form, the CDR3 reads TGTGCCAGCAGCTACCCGGGACAGGGTGGAAACACCATATATTTT. It translates to CASSYPGQGGNTIYF.

V gene TRBV28 combines with J gene TRBJ1-2, with 7 bases fitting TRBD1. Germline CDR1 and CDR2: MDHEN and SYDVKM. The CDR3 runs 15 residues. V was clipped by 4 bases and J by 2 bases; unmatched bases: 7. CDR3 coding DNA: TGTGCCAGCAGTTCTTCATCAGGGGGAAACTATGGCTACACCTTC. This codes for CASSSSSGGNYGYTF.

The J gene is TRBJ2-3, the V gene TRBV6-1, with D possibly matching TRBD1 (5 bases). Germline CDR1 is MNHNS and CDR2 is SASEGT. V lost 3 bases and J 4 bases, leaving 11 bases between the germline ends. The CDR3 sequence is 14 residues long. CDR3 in DNA: TGTGCCAGCAGTGACAGGGTGAGGCCAGATACGCAGTATTTT. Encoded protein: CASSDRVRPDTQYF.

The chain carries TRBV4-1 and TRBJ2-4; a weak D match, TRBD1 (5 bases). The V end was cut by 1 base, the J end by 0 bases, with 19 bases between. Germline assignment: CDR1 MGHRA and CDR2 YSYEKL. This CDR3 contains 19 residues. The DNA for the CDR3 is TGCGCCAGCAGCCAAGGGGCGGTCCCAGGGCGCTTAGCCAAAAACATTCAGTACTTC. This codes for CASSQGAVPGRLAKNIQYF.

The chain recombines TRBV6-9 with TRBJ1-6; 8 bases map to TRBD1. Germline CDR1 and CDR2: MNHGY and SVAAGI. The trim removed 5 bases at V and 10 bases at J, leaving 31 bases unmatched. The CDR3 has 22 residues. CDR3 nucleotides: TGTGCCAGCAGTCACCGCCGGGACAGGATTTCACGGGGAAGAAACTCAAACTCACCCCTCCACTTT. It codes for CASSHRRDRISRGRNSNSPLHF.

This clone came up a few times. The rearrangement uses TRBV5-1 and TRBJ2-7; 10 nucleotides align to TRBD2. With V trimmed by 0 bases and J by 3 bases, 0 bases remained unmatched. Germline CDR1 is SGHRS and CDR2 is YFSETQ. The CDR3 is 14 amino acids. In DNA form, the CDR3 reads TGCGCCAGCAGCTTGGGGACTAGCGGCTACGAGCAGTACTTC. Translating gives CASSLGTSGYEQYF.

The V gene is TRBV19, the J gene TRBJ2-3, with 8 bases that match TRBD2. Germline CDR1 reads LNHDA; CDR2 reads SQIVND (reference sequence). The V gene end was trimmed by 5 bases and the J gene end by 4 bases; junction bases not matched to a gene: 11. This CDR3 spans 16 amino acids. CDR3 loop: CASSPQAGVRSDTQYF. The DNA for the CDR3 is TGTGCCAGTAGTCCACAAGCGGGAGTGAGGTCAGATACGCAGTATTTT.